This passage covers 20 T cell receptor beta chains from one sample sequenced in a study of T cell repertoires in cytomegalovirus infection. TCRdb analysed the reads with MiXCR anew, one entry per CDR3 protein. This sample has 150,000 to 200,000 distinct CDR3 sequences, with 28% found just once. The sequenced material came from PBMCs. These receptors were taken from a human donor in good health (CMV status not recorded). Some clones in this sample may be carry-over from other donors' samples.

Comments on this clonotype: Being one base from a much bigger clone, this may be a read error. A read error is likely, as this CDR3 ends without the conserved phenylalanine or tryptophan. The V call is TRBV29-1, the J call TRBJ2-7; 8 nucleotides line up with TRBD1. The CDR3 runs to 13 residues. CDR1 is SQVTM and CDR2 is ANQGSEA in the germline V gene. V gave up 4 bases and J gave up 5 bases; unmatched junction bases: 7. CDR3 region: CSVVRTGSDEQYS. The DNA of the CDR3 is TGCAGCGTTGTGCGGACAGGGTCGGACGAGCAGTACTCC.

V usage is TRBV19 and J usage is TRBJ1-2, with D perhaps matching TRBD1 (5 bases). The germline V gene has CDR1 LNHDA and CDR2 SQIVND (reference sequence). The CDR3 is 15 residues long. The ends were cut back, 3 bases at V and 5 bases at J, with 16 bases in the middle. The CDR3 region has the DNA TGTGCCAGTAGTATTGGGGGGGACCACCCTTATGGCTACACCTTC. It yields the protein CASSIGGDHPYGYTF.

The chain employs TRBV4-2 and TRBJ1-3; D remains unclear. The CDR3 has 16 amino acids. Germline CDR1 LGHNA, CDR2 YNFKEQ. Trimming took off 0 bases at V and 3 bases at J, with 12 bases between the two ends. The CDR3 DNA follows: TGTGCCAGCAGCCAAGATGCCCGAACGAATGGAAACACCATATATTTT. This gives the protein CASSQDARTNGNTIYF.

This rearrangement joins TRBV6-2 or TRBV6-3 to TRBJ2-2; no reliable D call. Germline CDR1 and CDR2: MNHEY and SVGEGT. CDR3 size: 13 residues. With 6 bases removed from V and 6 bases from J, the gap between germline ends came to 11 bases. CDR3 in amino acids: CASSSTPSGELFF. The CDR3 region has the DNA TGTGCCAGCAGCTCGACTCCTTCCGGGGAGCTGTTTTTT.

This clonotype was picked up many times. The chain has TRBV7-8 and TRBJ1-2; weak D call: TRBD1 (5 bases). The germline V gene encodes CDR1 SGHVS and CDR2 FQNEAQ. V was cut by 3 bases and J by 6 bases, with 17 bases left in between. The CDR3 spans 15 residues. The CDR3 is CASSFFSQSGHGYTF. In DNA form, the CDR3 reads TGTGCCAGCAGCTTTTTTTCCCAATCGGGACATGGCTACACCTTC.

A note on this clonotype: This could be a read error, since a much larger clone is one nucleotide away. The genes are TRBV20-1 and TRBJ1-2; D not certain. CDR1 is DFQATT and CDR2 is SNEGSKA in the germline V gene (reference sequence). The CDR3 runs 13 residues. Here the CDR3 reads CGARETASYGYTF. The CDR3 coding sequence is TGCGGTGCTAGGGAAACGGCTTCCTATGGCTACACCTTC.

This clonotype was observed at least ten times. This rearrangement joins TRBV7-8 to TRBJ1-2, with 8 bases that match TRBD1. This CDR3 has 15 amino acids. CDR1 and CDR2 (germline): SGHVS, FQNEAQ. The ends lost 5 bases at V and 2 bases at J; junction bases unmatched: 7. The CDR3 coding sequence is TGTGCCAGCAGCCCAAGGACAGGGTCCAACTATGGCTACACCTTC. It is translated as CASSPRTGSNYGYTF.

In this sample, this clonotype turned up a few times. CDR3 nucleotide sequence: TGCGCCAGCAGCTTGATAGCGGGGGTCTCCTACAATGAGCAGTTCTTC. Translated, it gives CASSLIAGVSYNEQFF. The chain links TRBV5-1 to TRBJ2-1; 9 bases agree with TRBD2. In germline, CDR1 is SGHRS, CDR2 YFSETQ. After removal of 1 base from V and 0 bases from J, the junction contained 2 bases not matched to a gene. The CDR3 is 16 amino acids.

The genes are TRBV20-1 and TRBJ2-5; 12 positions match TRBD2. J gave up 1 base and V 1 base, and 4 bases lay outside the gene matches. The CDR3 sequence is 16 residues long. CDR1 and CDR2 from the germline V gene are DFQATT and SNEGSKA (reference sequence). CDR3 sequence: CSARGPGLAGQETQYF. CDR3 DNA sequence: TGCAGTGCTAGAGGACCGGGACTAGCGGGCCAAGAGACCCAGTACTTC.

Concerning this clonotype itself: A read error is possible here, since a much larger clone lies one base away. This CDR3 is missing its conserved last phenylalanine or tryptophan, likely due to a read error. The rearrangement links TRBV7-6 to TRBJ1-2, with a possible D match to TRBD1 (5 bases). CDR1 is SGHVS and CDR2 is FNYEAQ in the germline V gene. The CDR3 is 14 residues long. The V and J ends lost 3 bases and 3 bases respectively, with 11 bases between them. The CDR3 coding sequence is TGTGCCAGCAGCTTCGCCCCGGGGGACTATGGCTACACCTTA. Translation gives CASSFAPGDYGYTL.

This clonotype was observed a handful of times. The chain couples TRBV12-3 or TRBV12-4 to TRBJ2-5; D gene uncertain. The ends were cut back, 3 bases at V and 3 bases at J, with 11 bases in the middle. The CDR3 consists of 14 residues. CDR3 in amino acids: CASSFDGSEETQYF. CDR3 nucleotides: TGTGCCAGCAGTTTTGACGGTTCGGAAGAGACCCAGTACTTC.

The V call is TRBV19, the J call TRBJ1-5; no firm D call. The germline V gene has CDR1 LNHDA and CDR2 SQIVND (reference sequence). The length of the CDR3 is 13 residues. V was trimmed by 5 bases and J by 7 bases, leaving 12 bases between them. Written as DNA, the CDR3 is TGTGCCAGTAGTCCCGGGTTGGGACAGCCCCAGCATTTT. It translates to CASSPGLGQPQHF.

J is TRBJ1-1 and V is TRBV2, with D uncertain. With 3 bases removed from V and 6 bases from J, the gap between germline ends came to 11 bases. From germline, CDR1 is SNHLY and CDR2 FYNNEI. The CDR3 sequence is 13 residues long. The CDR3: CASSDTGFSEAFF. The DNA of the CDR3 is TGTGCCAGCAGTGACACGGGGTTCTCTGAAGCTTTCTTT. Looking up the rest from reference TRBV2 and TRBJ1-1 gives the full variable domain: EPEVTQTPSHQVTQMGQEVILRCVPISNHLYFYWYRQILGQKVEFLVSFYNNEISEKSEIFDDQFSVERPDGSNFTLKIRSTKLEDSAMYFCASSDTGFSEAFFGQGTRLTVV.

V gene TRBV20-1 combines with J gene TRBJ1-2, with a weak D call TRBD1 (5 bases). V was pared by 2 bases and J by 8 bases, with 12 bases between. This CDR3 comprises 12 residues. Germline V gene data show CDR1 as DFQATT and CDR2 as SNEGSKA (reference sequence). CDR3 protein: CSARSGVDGYTF. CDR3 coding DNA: TGCAGTGCTAGATCGGGGGTTGACGGCTACACCTTC.

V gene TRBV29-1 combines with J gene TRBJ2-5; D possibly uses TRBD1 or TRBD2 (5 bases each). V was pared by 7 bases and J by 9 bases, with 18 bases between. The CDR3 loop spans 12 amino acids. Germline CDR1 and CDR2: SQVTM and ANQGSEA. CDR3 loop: CSARDGVLAQYF. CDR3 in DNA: TGCAGCGCCCGGGACGGTGTTCTCGCCCAGTACTTC.

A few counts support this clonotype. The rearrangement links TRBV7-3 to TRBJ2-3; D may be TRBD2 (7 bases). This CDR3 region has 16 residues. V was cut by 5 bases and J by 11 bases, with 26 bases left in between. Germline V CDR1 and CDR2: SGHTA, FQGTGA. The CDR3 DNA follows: TGTGCCAGCAGCCCCGGTAGGGGGGGGGGTCCTTCTCTGCAGTATTTT. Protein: CASSPGRGGGPSLQYF. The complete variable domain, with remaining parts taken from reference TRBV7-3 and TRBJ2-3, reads GAGVSQTPSNKVTEKGKYVELRCDPISGHTALYWYRQSLGQGPEFLIYFQGTGAADDSGLPNDRFFAVRPEGSVSTLKIQRTERGDSAVYLCASSPGRGGGPSLQYFGPGTRLTVL.

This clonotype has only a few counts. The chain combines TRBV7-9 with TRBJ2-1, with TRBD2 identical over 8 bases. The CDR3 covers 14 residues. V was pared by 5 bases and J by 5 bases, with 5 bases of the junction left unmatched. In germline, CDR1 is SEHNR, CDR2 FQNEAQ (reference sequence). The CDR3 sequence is CASSPGGVDNEQFF. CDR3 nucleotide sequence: TGTGCCAGCAGCCCCGGGGGGGTGGACAATGAGCAGTTCTTC.

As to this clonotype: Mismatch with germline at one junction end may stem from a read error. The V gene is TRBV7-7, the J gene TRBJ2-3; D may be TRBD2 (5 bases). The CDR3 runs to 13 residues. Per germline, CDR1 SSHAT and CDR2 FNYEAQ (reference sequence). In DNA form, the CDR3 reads TGTGCTAGCAGTTCTGGTTGGGAGGATACGCAGTATTTT. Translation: CASSSGWEDTQYF.

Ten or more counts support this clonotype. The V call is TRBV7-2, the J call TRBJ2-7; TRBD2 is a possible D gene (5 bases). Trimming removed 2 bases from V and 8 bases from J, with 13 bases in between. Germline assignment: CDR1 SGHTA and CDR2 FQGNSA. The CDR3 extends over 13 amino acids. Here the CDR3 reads CASSLWTGRKQYF. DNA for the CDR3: TGTGCCAGCAGCTTATGGACGGGAAGGAAGCAGTACTTC.

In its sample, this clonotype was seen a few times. As DNA, the CDR3 is TGTGCCAGCAGCACCACAGGGGGCTGGACAGATACGCAGTATTTT. It is translated as CASSTTGGWTDTQYF. This sequence joins TRBV7-2 and TRBJ2-3, with 9 bases identical to TRBD1. The CDR3 spans 15 residues. Germline V gene data show CDR1 as SGHTA and CDR2 as FQGNSA. V was clipped by 5 bases and J by 3 bases; unmatched bases: 6. Full variable domain (remainder filled in from reference TRBV7-2 and TRBJ2-3): GAGVSQSPSNKVTEKGKDVELRCDPISGHTALYWYRQSLGQGLEFLIYFQGNSAPDKSGLPSDRFSAERTGGSVSTLTIQRTQQEDSAVYLCASSTTGGWTDTQYFGPGTRLTVL.